The 29 T cell receptor beta chains in this list originate from one sample, sequenced in a study of cytomegalovirus exposure and HLA in healthy donors. PCR primers comprised 60 Vbeta and 13 Jbeta primers. Some clones are missing from TCRdb's copy, which holds only in-frame ones; the method was immunoSEQ multiplex PCR. The repertoire holds roughly 110,000 clones, around four fifths seen once, with approximately 1.5% in the top ten. The material sequenced was PBMCs. Receptors originate from a man in his forties or fifties in good health and CMV-seronegative.

Remarks on this clone: The junction differs from germline at one of its ends, possibly a read error. V and J are TRBV7-9 and TRBJ2-5; no clear D. Germline assignment: CDR1 SEHNR and CDR2 FQNEAQ (reference sequence). The CDR3 is 12 amino acids. CDR3 DNA sequence: TGTTCCAGCAGCTTCGGGCAAGAGACCCAGTACTTC. It specifies CSSSFGQETQYF.

The V and J genes are TRBV10-3 and TRBJ1-1; possible D gene TRBD1, 6 bases. The CDR3 runs 14 residues. Germline V gene data show CDR1 as ENHRY and CDR2 as SYGVKD. V lost 3 bases, J lost 1 base, and 9 bases lay in between. The CDR3: CAISDKGQNTEAFF. The CDR3 DNA sequence: TGTGCCATCAGTGACAAGGGACAGAACACTGAAGCTTTCTTT.

The chain has TRBV7-9 and TRBJ1-3, with D maybe TRBD1 (6 bases). V was cut by 5 bases and J by 7 bases, with 15 bases left in between. This CDR3 is 14 amino acids long. CDR1 and CDR2 from the germline V gene are SEHNR and FQNEAQ (reference sequence). For the CDR3, the DNA is TGTGCCAGCAGCCTGGGACAAGACCCGAACACCATATATTTT. Protein sequence: CASSLGQDPNTIYF.

The CDR3 coding sequence is TGTGCCAGCAGCCGGGGGACAGAGAGTAATCAGCCCCAGCATTTT. Its protein product is CASSRGTESNQPQHF. The chain combines TRBV5-4 with TRBJ1-5, with TRBD1 matching 7 bases. V lost 4 bases to trimming and J lost 4 bases; unmatched junction nucleotides: 8. The CDR3 consists of 15 residues. Germline values: CDR1 SGHNT, CDR2 YYREEE (reference sequence).

The chain employs TRBV5-1 and TRBJ1-1; D might be TRBD1 (6 bases). The CDR3 spans 13 residues. V was trimmed by 3 bases and J by 8 bases, leaving 14 bases between them. CDR1 and CDR2 (germline): SGHRS, YFSETQ. The CDR3 bases are TGCGCCAGCAGCTCCTCGACAGGAACAGAAGCTTTCTTT. Residues: CASSSSTGTEAFF.

The chain links TRBV18 to TRBJ1-5, with a weak D call TRBD1 (6 bases). Germline V gene data show CDR1 as KGHSH and CDR2 as LQKENI. V was shortened by 4 bases and J by 4 bases, with 14 bases between the two germline ends. This CDR3 region has 15 residues. CDR3 sequence: CASSLIQGINQPQHF. The CDR3, as DNA: TGTGCCAGCTCACTGATACAGGGTATTAATCAGCCCCAGCATTTT. Full variable domain (rest looked up from reference TRBV18 and TRBJ1-5): NAGVMQNPRHLVRRRGQEARLRCSPMKGHSHVYWYRQLPEEGLKFMVYLQKENIIDESGMPKERFSAEFPKEGPSILRIQQVVRGDSAAYFCASSLIQGINQPQHFGDGTRLSIL.

In its sample, this clone was seen once. The J gene is TRBJ2-1, the V gene TRBV10-3; 9 bases align to TRBD2. Losses at the gene ends were 3 bases for V and 8 bases for J; bases not matched to a gene: 11. The CDR3 loop spans 16 amino acids. Germline-derived CDR1 and CDR2 are ENHRY and SYGVKD. This chain's CDR3 is CAISDRRRGGHDEQFF. CDR3 DNA sequence: TGTGCCATCAGTGATAGAAGGCGGGGGGGCCACGATGAGCAGTTCTTC.

The rearrangement links TRBV25-1 to TRBJ1-2; TRBD1 is a possible D gene (5 bases). CDR1 and CDR2 from the germline V gene are MGHDK and SYGVNS. This CDR3 region has 14 residues. The ends were cut back, 6 bases at V and 4 bases at J, with 15 bases in the middle. This chain's CDR3 is CASSARGGSYGYTF. CDR3 sequence (DNA): TGTGCCAGCAGCGCCCGGGGGGGGAGCTATGGCTACACCTTC.

The chain recombines TRBV19 with TRBJ2-1; 8 nucleotides align to TRBD2. The CDR3 is 16 amino acids. The V gene's germline CDR1 is LNHDA and CDR2 SQIVND (reference sequence). Unmatched junction bases numbered 14, after V lost 4 bases and J lost 9 bases. DNA of the CDR3: TGTGCCAGTAGTAGCCAAGCGGGAGCGCCGCGGAGTGAGCAGTTCTTC. This codes for CASSSQAGAPRSEQFF.

A few counts support this clone. This chain joins TRBV27 and TRBJ1-2, with D hard to call. The CDR3 sequence is 15 residues long. The germline V and J ends were trimmed by 7 bases and 4 bases, with 19 bases remaining between them. The germline V gene has CDR1 MNHEY and CDR2 SMNVEV (reference sequence). The DNA for the CDR3 is TGTGCCAGCAACCCGTCCCCTTACCGGGGCTATGGCTACACCTTC. It yields the protein CASNPSPYRGYGYTF.

This clone has only a few counts. In nucleotides, the CDR3 is TGTGCCAGCAGCGTGGGAGGGGTCACCGGGGAGCTGTTTTTT. It translates to CASSVGGVTGELFF. This sequence joins TRBV9 and TRBJ2-2, with 7 positions matching TRBD2. Germline V gene data show CDR1 as SGDLS and CDR2 as YYNGEE. This CDR3 region has 14 residues. V shed 2 bases, J shed 4 bases, and the junction held 2 bases outside the gene matches.

The chain couples TRBV7-6 to TRBJ2-1; 8 bases agree with TRBD1. In germline, CDR1 is SGHVS, CDR2 FNYEAQ. The CDR3 covers 17 residues. Losses at the gene ends were 5 bases for V and 6 bases for J; bases not matched to a gene: 15. The DNA for the CDR3 is TGTGCCAGCAGCCGTAGCCCAGGGCAGGGGGCTATCAATGAGCAGTTCTTC. Its translation: CASSRSPGQGAINEQFF.

In its sample, this clone was seen a few times. V usage is TRBV4-3 and J usage is TRBJ1-4, with a weak D call TRBD1 (5 bases). V lost 1 base and J lost 8, with 17 bases in between. The CDR3 sequence is 16 residues long. CDR1 LGHNA and CDR2 YSLEER come from the germline V gene. The DNA for the CDR3 is TGCGCCAGCAGCCAAGGGACATATAGGATGGAAGAAAAACTGTTTTTT. Translated: CASSQGTYRMEEKLFF.

The chain links TRBV5-5 to TRBJ2-1; TRBD2 agrees at 10 bases. V lost 0 bases to trimming and J lost 2 bases; unmatched junction nucleotides: 2. Germline V gives CDR1 SGHKS, CDR2 YYEKEE (reference sequence). The CDR3 has 16 residues. The CDR3 loop is CASSLESGGAYNEQFF. Written as DNA, the CDR3 is TGTGCCAGCAGCTTGGAAAGCGGGGGGGCCTACAATGAGCAGTTCTTC.

This clone was seen only once. The chain recombines TRBV5-5 with TRBJ1-2, with no clear D. The CDR3 contains 15 residues. Per the germline V gene, CDR1 is SGHKS and CDR2 is YYEKEE (reference sequence). V gave up 4 bases and J gave up 4 bases, with 17 bases separating them. The CDR3 DNA follows: TGTGCCAGCAGCGACCGGGTTCCCGCAACCTATGGCTACACCTTC. It codes for CASSDRVPATYGYTF.

In this sample, this clone turned up a few times. CDR3 amino acids: CASSFRGQSLMKGDEKLFF. Written as DNA, the CDR3 is TGTGCCAGCAGTTTCCGCGGGCAGAGCTTAATGAAGGGAGATGAAAAACTGTTTTTT. The chain combines TRBV27 with TRBJ1-4; D unclear. The germline CDR1 and CDR2 sequences are MNHEY and SMNVEV (reference sequence). V lost 3 bases and J lost 6, with 26 bases in between. The CDR3 is made up of 19 amino acids.

This chain uses TRBV4-2 with TRBJ1-1, with D perhaps TRBD1 (6 bases). V was cut by 0 bases and J by 0 bases, with 20 bases left in between. CDR3 size: 19 residues. Germline V CDR1 and CDR2: LGHNA, YNFKEQ. CDR3 sequence reads: CASSQDRDTSRPLNTEAFF. The CDR3 DNA sequence: TGTGCCAGCAGCCAAGATAGGGACACTTCCAGGCCCTTGAACACTGAAGCTTTCTTT.

V and J are TRBV9 and TRBJ2-6; 8 nucleotides align to TRBD1. CDR3 length: 16 residues. V shed 7 bases and J 0 bases; nucleotides not matched to a gene: 6. The germline V gene encodes CDR1 SGDLS and CDR2 YYNGEE. CDR3 sequence (DNA): TGTGCCAGCTCCGGGACAGGAAGCTCTGGGGCCAACGTCCTGACTTTC. Protein product: CASSGTGSSGANVLTF.

The chain uses TRBV14 and TRBJ2-5; TRBD1 is a possible D gene (5 bases). The ends were cut back, 3 bases at V and 7 bases at J, with 9 bases in the middle. The CDR3 runs 12 residues. The germline V gene encodes CDR1 SGHDN and CDR2 FVKESK. CDR3 protein: CASSHDTGTQYF. As DNA, the CDR3 is TGTGCCAGCAGCCACGACACAGGGACCCAGTACTTC.

CDR3 amino acids: CASSLEAGGGYEQYF. The DNA for the CDR3 is TGTGCCAGCAGCTTAGAAGCGGGGGGTGGCTACGAGCAGTACTTC. The chain links TRBV7-2 to TRBJ2-7, with 9 bases fitting TRBD2. V lost 1 base to trimming and J lost 3 bases; unmatched junction nucleotides: 4. Germline V gene data show CDR1 as SGHTA and CDR2 as FQGNSA. CDR3 size: 15 residues.

The chain couples TRBV7-2 to TRBJ2-3; possibly TRBD1 for D (5 bases). Trimming cost V 7 bases and J 0 bases, with 17 bases left between them. The CDR3 contains 16 residues. CDR1 is SGHTA, CDR2 FQGNSA, per germline. Here the CDR3 DNA reads TGTGCCAGCAACGTTGGTGGGCAGGGAAGCACAGATACGCAGTATTTT. Translation gives CASNVGGQGSTDTQYF.

J is TRBJ1-2 and V is TRBV5-1; 7 bases are shared with TRBD1. The V gene end was trimmed by 0 bases and the J gene end by 4 bases; junction bases not matched to a gene: 9. CDR1 and CDR2 from the germline V gene are SGHRS and YFSETQ. The length of the CDR3 is 16 residues. CDR3 region: CASSLETGALGYGYTF. The CDR3 DNA sequence: TGCGCCAGCAGCTTGGAAACAGGGGCATTGGGCTATGGCTACACCTTC.

This chain joins TRBV5-1 and TRBJ1-2; tentatively, D is TRBD1 (5 bases). V shed 4 bases and J shed 2 bases, with 15 bases lying between them. This CDR3 is built from 15 residues. CDR1 SGHRS and CDR2 YFSETQ come from the germline V gene. The CDR3 bases are TGCGCCAGCAGCCCATTCCAGACAGTAAACTATGGCTACACCTTC. Translated, it gives CASSPFQTVNYGYTF.

This chain connects TRBV7-2 to TRBJ2-2; 10 nucleotides agree with TRBD2. The germline gives CDR1 SGHTA, CDR2 FQGNSA. The junction had 6 bases not matched to a gene; V was cut back by 1 base and J by 7 bases. This CDR3 contains 16 residues. CDR3 sequence (DNA): TGTGCCAGCAGCTTAGAAGCGGGGGGGCGTGGCGGGGAGCTGTTTTTT. Translation gives CASSLEAGGRGGELFF.

The chain has TRBV27 and TRBJ1-2, with a weak D call TRBD1 (5 bases). Between the trimmed V and J ends, which lost 5 bases and 8 bases, there was a span of 12 bases. This CDR3 contains 12 residues. Per the germline V gene, CDR1 is MNHEY and CDR2 is SMNVEV (reference sequence). The DNA of the CDR3 is TGTGCCAGCAGTCCCCAGGGTGGAGGCTACACCTTC. Its translation: CASSPQGGGYTF.

V usage is TRBV7-9 and J usage is TRBJ1-2; the D is unclear. The CDR3 runs to 16 residues. Trimming left V 1 base short and J 5 bases short, with 17 bases between. Per germline, CDR1 SEHNR and CDR2 FQNEAQ (reference sequence). The CDR3 DNA reads as TGTGCCAGCAGCTTAGTAGGTGGAAGAGGAGAATATGGCTACACCTTC. Protein product: CASSLVGGRGEYGYTF.

The V and J genes are TRBV10-3 and TRBJ2-5; 9 bases fit TRBD1. Trimming cost V 0 bases and J 4 bases; bases outside gene matches: 6. The CDR3 is made up of 16 amino acids. CDR1 ENHRY and CDR2 SYGVKD come from the germline V gene. CDR3 in DNA: TGTGCCATCAGTGAGTCGAACAGGGGGCGGTTAGAGACCCAGTACTTC. Amino acid sequence: CAISESNRGRLETQYF.

The rearrangement uses TRBV7-6 and TRBJ2-1; maybe TRBD2 (6 bases). Germline loops: CDR1 SGHVS, CDR2 FNYEAQ. CDR3 length: 15 amino acids. The ends were cut back, 2 bases at V and 5 bases at J, with 13 bases in the middle. Written as DNA, the CDR3 is TGTGCCAGCAGCTTAACGGCGACTAGTAACAATGAGCAGTTCTTC. This gives the protein CASSLTATSNNEQFF.

This clone occurred once. The genes are TRBV5-4 and TRBJ2-4; possible D gene TRBD2, 6 bases. The CDR3 runs 16 residues. V was clipped by 4 bases and J by 0 bases, with 14 bases between them. CDR1 is SGHNT and CDR2 is YYREEE in the germline V gene (reference sequence). CDR3 DNA sequence: TGTGCCAGCAGCCCCCTCGGGGGACTAGCCAAAAACATTCAGTACTTC. Translation: CASSPLGGLAKNIQYF.